The rows below give T cell receptor beta chains drawn from one sample of a study of cytomegalovirus exposure and HLA in healthy donors. Some clones are missing from TCRdb's copy, which holds only in-frame ones; the method was immunoSEQ multiplex PCR. The table includes about 150,000 clones, about 70% detected once. The sample taken for sequencing was PBMCs. Source of these receptors: a man in his forties or fifties in good health and CMV-seronegative. Both conserved end residues are part of each CDR3. Fields, in order: J gene, V gene, D gene, CDR3 length, clone size, CDR3 DNA, CDR3 protein. A D gene is named only where the DNA matches it firmly. Expanded clones get a size class; other rows say once, few or many, or leave the size out.

j_call: TRBJ2-7; v_call: TRBV9; d_call: .; cdr3_length: 14; clone_size: .; cdr3_nt: TGTGCCAGCAGCCCTACGGGGGGCACCTACGAGCAGTACTTC; cdr3_aa: CASSPTGGTYEQYF
j_call: TRBJ1-2; v_call: TRBV12-2; d_call: .; cdr3_length: 16; clone_size: .; cdr3_nt: TGTGCAAGTCGCTGGGACAGTCCGCAGTATCTCTATGGCTACACCTTC; cdr3_aa: CASRWDSPQYLYGYTF
j_call: TRBJ1-1; v_call: TRBV5-1; d_call: TRBD1; cdr3_length: 15; clone_size: .; cdr3_nt: TGCGCCAGCAGCCCGGACAGGGGGCGGAGCACTGAAGCTTTCTTT; cdr3_aa: CASSPDRGRSTEAFF
j_call: TRBJ2-1; v_call: TRBV7-2; d_call: TRBD2; cdr3_length: 13; clone_size: few; cdr3_nt: TGTGCCAGCAGGCCAACTAGCGGTGCGCGGCAGTTCTTC; cdr3_aa: CASRPTSGARQFF
j_call: TRBJ2-7; v_call: TRBV6-1; d_call: TRBD1; cdr3_length: 15; clone_size: .; cdr3_nt: TGTGCCAGCAACCAGGCACCGACAGGGAGCTACGAGCAGTACTTC; cdr3_aa: CASNQAPTGSYEQYF
j_call: TRBJ2-7; v_call: TRBV28; d_call: .; cdr3_length: 12; clone_size: .; cdr3_nt: TGTGCCAGCAGTCCCCCCAACTACGAGCAGTACTTC; cdr3_aa: CASSPPNYEQYF
j_call: TRBJ1-1; v_call: TRBV11-3; d_call: .; cdr3_length: 13; clone_size: .; cdr3_nt: TGTGCCAGCAGCCCTGAAGCGAACACTGAAGCTTTCTTT; cdr3_aa: CASSPEANTEAFF
j_call: TRBJ2-3; v_call: TRBV7-6; d_call: TRBD2; cdr3_length: 16; clone_size: .; cdr3_nt: TGTGCCAGCAGCACCTTTATAGCGGGAGCTACAGATACGCAGTATTTT; cdr3_aa: CASSTFIAGATDTQYF
j_call: TRBJ2-3; v_call: TRBV9; d_call: TRBD1; cdr3_length: 15; clone_size: .; cdr3_nt: TGTGCCAGCAGCCCATGGGGACAGGGGGGGGATACGCAGTATTTT; cdr3_aa: CASSPWGQGGDTQYF
j_call: TRBJ2-7; v_call: TRBV25-1; d_call: .; cdr3_length: 14; clone_size: few; cdr3_nt: TGTGCCAGCAGTGCCATGGACAGACTATACGAGCAGTACTTC; cdr3_aa: CASSAMDRLYEQYF
j_call: TRBJ1-2; v_call: TRBV28; d_call: TRBD1; cdr3_length: 14; clone_size: .; cdr3_nt: TGTGCCAGCAGTTCCCAACAGGGGAACTATGGCTACACCTTC; cdr3_aa: CASSSQQGNYGYTF
j_call: TRBJ1-5; v_call: TRBV19; d_call: TRBD1; cdr3_length: 18; clone_size: .; cdr3_nt: TGTGCCAGTAGCAAAACAACCTACAGGGGAGGTTCTGGGCAGCCCCAGCATTTT; cdr3_aa: CASSKTTYRGGSGQPQHF
j_call: TRBJ1-5; v_call: TRBV19; d_call: .; cdr3_length: 12; clone_size: .; cdr3_nt: TGTGCCAGCAGGGACGGAGGGAAGCCCCAGCATTTT; cdr3_aa: CASRDGGKPQHF
j_call: TRBJ2-1; v_call: TRBV21-1; d_call: .; cdr3_length: 16; clone_size: .; cdr3_nt: TGTGCCAGCAGCCCCCCGTCTGTGCAGGGGGCGGGTGAGCAGTTCTTC; cdr3_aa: CASSPPSVQGAGEQFF
j_call: TRBJ2-2; v_call: TRBV4-2; d_call: .; cdr3_length: 15; clone_size: .; cdr3_nt: TGTGCCAGCAGCCAAGTCACTACGAACACCGGGGAGCTGTTTTTT; cdr3_aa: CASSQVTTNTGELFF
j_call: TRBJ2-5; v_call: TRBV7-6; d_call: TRBD2; cdr3_length: 18; clone_size: .; cdr3_nt: TGTGCCAGCAGCTTAGGAGGGACTAGCGGGGTGTACCAAGAGACCCAGTACTTC; cdr3_aa: CASSLGGTSGVYQETQYF
j_call: TRBJ2-2; v_call: TRBV5-6; d_call: .; cdr3_length: 15; clone_size: .; cdr3_nt: TGTGCCAGCAGGGATACTAGTAGTTTTACCGGGGAGCTGTTTTTT; cdr3_aa: CASRDTSSFTGELFF
j_call: TRBJ1-4; v_call: TRBV4-3; d_call: TRBD1; cdr3_length: 16; clone_size: .; cdr3_nt: TGCGCCAGCAGCCCATCCGGACAGGGAATTAATGAAAAACTGTTTTTT; cdr3_aa: CASSPSGQGINEKLFF
j_call: TRBJ2-7; v_call: TRBV19; d_call: TRBD1; cdr3_length: 13; clone_size: .; cdr3_nt: TGTGCCAGTAGTATAGGGACAGGGGGCGCGTGGTACTTC; cdr3_aa: CASSIGTGGAWYF
j_call: TRBJ1-3; v_call: TRBV29-1; d_call: .; cdr3_length: 13; clone_size: once; cdr3_nt: TGCAGCGTAGAGGGGGGGGCTGGAAACACCATATATTTT; cdr3_aa: CSVEGGAGNTIYF
j_call: TRBJ1-4; v_call: TRBV2; d_call: TRBD1; cdr3_length: 15; clone_size: .; cdr3_nt: TGTGCCAGCAGTCGCGGACAGGGGTTGAATGAAAAACTGTTTTTT; cdr3_aa: CASSRGQGLNEKLFF
j_call: TRBJ1-2; v_call: TRBV4-2; d_call: TRBD1; cdr3_length: 15; clone_size: .; cdr3_nt: TGTGCCAGCAGCCACGCGACAGGGGACCTCTATGGCTACACCTTC; cdr3_aa: CASSHATGDLYGYTF
j_call: TRBJ2-1; v_call: TRBV4-2; d_call: TRBD2; cdr3_length: 16; clone_size: .; cdr3_nt: TGTGCCAGCAGCCATAAGCTAGCGGGGTCCTACAATGAGCAGTTCTTC; cdr3_aa: CASSHKLAGSYNEQFF
j_call: TRBJ1-2; v_call: TRBV11-2; d_call: .; cdr3_length: 13; clone_size: .; cdr3_nt: TGTGCCAGCAGCTTAGATGCTTTGGCCGGGTTGGTCTTC; cdr3_aa: CASSLDALAGLVF
j_call: TRBJ2-6; v_call: TRBV2; d_call: .; cdr3_length: 14; clone_size: .; cdr3_nt: TGTGCCAGCAGTGTTCTGTCTGGGGCCAACGTCCTGACTTTC; cdr3_aa: CASSVLSGANVLTF
j_call: TRBJ2-1; v_call: TRBV4-1; d_call: .; cdr3_length: 16; clone_size: .; cdr3_nt: TGCGCCAGCAGCCAAGATCGGCAGGGTACCTACAATGAGCAGTTCTTC; cdr3_aa: CASSQDRQGTYNEQFF